This record looks at one T cell receptor beta chain sequence and its context. What it binds is not known. This sample is part of a study of T-cell reconstitution after alpha-beta-depleted transplantation in children. Regarding the study as a whole: Alpha-beta T cells present about two months after transplant were reported to originate from several hundred expanded graft clones. Certain patients had high TCRbeta diversity at day 60, and it came from recipient T cells and thymic progenitors that survived. Newly made T cells mostly supplied T-cell counts and diversity one year after transplant.

It was with unique molecular identifiers that the TCRbeta library was prepared. One entry per CDR3 protein results from TCRdb running MiXCR on the PCR reads. The repertoire holds about 590,000 distinct CDR3 sequences, 13% seen once, with 2% to 2.5% in the top ten. This TCR was sampled from a male patient under 18 who had a stem cell transplant for acute myeloid leukemia, so the T cells may come from the graft donor. Sequencing used PBMCs, mostly from graft donor cells, obtained 360 days after TCRalphabeta/CD19-depleted stem cell transplant.

The CDR3 DNA follows: TGCAGTGCGGAGGCCCTCGGGGTGGGGTTACGAAGCAATCAGCCCCAGCATTTT. Translating gives CSAEALGVGLRSNQPQHF. The chain carries TRBV20-1 and TRBJ1-5, with D unresolved. This CDR3 is 18 amino acids long. Germline-derived CDR1 and CDR2 are DFQATT and SNEGSKA (reference sequence). The V end lost 6 bases, the J end lost 1 base, and 25 bases lay between the germline ends.